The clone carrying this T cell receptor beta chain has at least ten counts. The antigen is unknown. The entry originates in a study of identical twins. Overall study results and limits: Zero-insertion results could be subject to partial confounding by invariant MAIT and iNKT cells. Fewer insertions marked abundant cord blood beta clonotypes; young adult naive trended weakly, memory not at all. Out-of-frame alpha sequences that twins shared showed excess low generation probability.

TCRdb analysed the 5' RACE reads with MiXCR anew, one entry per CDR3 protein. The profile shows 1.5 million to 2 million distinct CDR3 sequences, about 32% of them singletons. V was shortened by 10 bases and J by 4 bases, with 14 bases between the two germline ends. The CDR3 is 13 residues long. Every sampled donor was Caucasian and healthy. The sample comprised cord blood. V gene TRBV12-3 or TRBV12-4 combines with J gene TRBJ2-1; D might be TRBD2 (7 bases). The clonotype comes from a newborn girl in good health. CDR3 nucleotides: TGTGCCACCCTCGGGGGGCCTTACAATGAGCAGTTCTTC. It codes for CATLGGPYNEQFF.